This T cell receptor beta chain was recovered during a study of PD-L1 blockade in urothelial cancer. The overall study: Before enrollment, 0 to 3 chemotherapy regimens had been given to patients. Blood was tested 3 weeks (second dose) and 6 weeks into treatment.

Into every PCR, synthetic TCR analog templates were spiked. Repertoires were generated with immunoSEQ multiplex PCR, while TCRdb's copy carries only in-frame clones and drops some. The sample gives about 30,000 clones, 80% to 90% of which show up once; approximately 4% is in the top ten. The V gene's germline CDR1 is SQVTM and CDR2 ANQGSEA. The CDR3 sequence is 12 residues long. Trimming removed 4 bases from V and 4 bases from J, with 9 bases in between. Patients in the study were battling locally advanced or metastatic urothelial carcinoma. The sample here was PBMCs, taken around atezolizumab (anti-PD-L1) treatment. The rearrangement uses TRBV29-1 and TRBJ2-3; D perhaps matches TRBD1 (5 bases). The sequence derives from a man aged 45-65 years with urothelial cancer. The CDR3 here is CSVVGPADTQYF. DNA of the CDR3: TGCAGCGTTGTGGGGCCCGCAGATACGCAGTATTTT.